Sequencing of this T cell receptor beta chain was carried out in a study of control samples from healthy donors and cancer patients. The data were produced by immunoSEQ multiplex PCR, yet TCRdb's version contains in-frame clones alone and is incomplete. The repertoire includes over 150,000 clones, more than 90% of them detected once, and around 2% sits in the top ten. The CDR3 has 16 residues. The V gene's germline CDR1 is SGHNT and CDR2 YYREEE (reference sequence). The V and J ends lost 0 bases and 3 bases respectively, with 13 bases between them. This clone was detected once. The TCR sequence derives from a woman in her thirties or forties in good health. Sequencing was carried out using blood. The V and J genes are TRBV5-4 and TRBJ2-1, with unresolved D. This chain's CDR3 is CASSLDSPLGYNEQFF. The DNA of the CDR3 is TGTGCCAGCAGCTTGGATTCCCCCCTAGGCTACAATGAGCAGTTCTTC.